A selection of T cell receptor beta chains follows, all from one sample in a study of shared clonotypes between healthy human individuals. The table came from immunoSEQ multiplex PCR; TCRdb's copy has only in-frame clones and leaves some out. The table includes about 490,000 clones, over 65% detected once. The sequenced sample consisted of PBMCs. These receptor sequences come from a woman in her thirties or forties in good health. Some clones in this sample may be carry-over from other donors' samples. Both conserved end residues are part of each CDR3. D genes are given only for firm matches. A row's size may be missing; if present it is once, few, many or a size class.

cdr3_length	clone_size	d_call	v_call	j_call	cdr3_nt	cdr3_aa
13	few	.	TRBV5-4	TRBJ1-4	TGTGCCAGCAGCTTGGCAGGGAATGAAAAACTGTTTTTT	CASSLAGNEKLFF
13	few	.	TRBV29-1	TRBJ1-1	TGCAGCGGTAGCCAGGGGCGGAACACTGAAGCTTTCTTT	CSGSQGRNTEAFF
16	many	TRBD1	TRBV9	TRBJ1-5	TGTGCCAGCAGCCCCGGACAGGGGGCTTTAAATCAGCCCCAGCATTTT	CASSPGQGALNQPQHF
13	.	.	TRBV2	TRBJ2-6	TGTGCTCTCCGGGTCTCTGGGGCCAACGTCCTGACTTTC	CALRVSGANVLTF
15	.	.	TRBV5-8	TRBJ1-4	TGTGCCAGCAGCTTGGGGTCCGGGATGGATGAAAAACTGTTTTTT	CASSLGSGMDEKLFF
14	.	.	TRBV5-4	TRBJ2-7	TGTGCCAGCAGCTTAACGGGAAGCGCCTACGAGCAGTACTTC	CASSLTGSAYEQYF
14	.	.	TRBV27	TRBJ1-1	TGTGCCAGCAGTTTATCAGGGCTTAAGGGTGAAGCTTTCTTT	CASSLSGLKGEAFF
15	once	TRBD2	TRBV7-7	TRBJ2-1	TGTGCTAGCAGCTTGACTAGCGGGCAGGGGAGCGAGCAGTTCTTC	CASSLTSGQGSEQFF
13	.	TRBD1	TRBV5-1	TRBJ2-7	TGCGCCAGCAGTCAGACAGGGGGCTACGAGCAGTACTTC	CASSQTGGYEQYF
12	once	.	TRBV29-1	TRBJ1-5	TGCAGCGTTTCCGTTAGCAATCAGCCCCAGCATTTT	CSVSVSNQPQHF
14	few	.	TRBV4-1	TRBJ1-1	TGCGCCAGCAGCCAAATAGGGGGGCGCGCTGAAGCTTTCTTT	CASSQIGGRAEAFF
13	.	.	TRBV30	TRBJ2-5	TGTGCCTGGAGTGTTGTAGGAGGGGAGACCCAGTACTTC	CAWSVVGGETQYF
15	.	.	TRBV4-3	TRBJ2-7	TGCGCCAGCAGCCAAGATCGTGTTGGGGTAGGAGAGCAGTACTTC	CASSQDRVGVGEQYF
19	.	TRBD1	TRBV19	TRBJ2-2	TGTGCCAGTAGTATAGACGGTCGATGGACAGGAGAGAACACCGGGGAGCTGTTTTTT	CASSIDGRWTGENTGELFF
15	.	.	TRBV11-2	TRBJ2-3	TGTGCCAGCAGCCTCCTTAGAGCAAGCACAGATACGCAGTATTTT	CASSLLRASTDTQYF
11	.	.	TRBV14	TRBJ2-7	TGTGCCAGCAGCCAAGGACCCGAGCAGTACTTC	CASSQGPEQYF